One and the same sample provided the 21 T cell receptor beta chains below, sequenced in a study of T cells after yellow fever vaccination (dated by TCRdb to between 2018 and 2021). The treatment or condition label, as the study defines it: live attenuated yellow fever vaccine strain. The method was 5' RACE. Sequenced on an Illumina HiSeq 2500. TCRdb trimmed the raw reads at Q25, called clones with MiXCR and kept productive beta chains. Each entry is one CDR3 protein sequence, shown with its most common DNA and genes. This sample lists about 25,000 distinct CDR3 sequences; under 5.5% were detected once. The top ten constitute approximately 12% of the sample. The sequencing here drew on PBMCs, either bulk or a sorted T-cell subset (CD4+, CD8+, memory, or dextramer-sorted; not recorded which), taken 15 days after the yellow fever booster vaccination. The receptor set was obtained from a man aged 25 to 40 who received the YFV17D yellow fever vaccine.

This clonotype has at least ten counts. The V call is TRBV7-9, the J call TRBJ1-5; D uncertain. The CDR3 loop spans 12 amino acids. The ends were cut back, 1 base at V and 3 bases at J, with 1 base in the middle. Germline V CDR1 and CDR2: SEHNR, FQNEAQ (reference sequence). CDR3 DNA: TGTGCCAGCAGCTTAGACAATCAGCCCCAGCATTTT. Its translation: CASSLDNQPQHF.

This clonotype was recorded at least ten times. Here the CDR3 DNA reads TGTGCCAGCAGCCCCGGGACCCTGGCGGGGCGGCAAGAGACCCAGTACTTC. Its translation is CASSPGTLAGRQETQYF. This chain connects TRBV7-9 to TRBJ2-5; TRBD2 is a possible D gene (6 bases). This CDR3 comprises 17 residues. Germline V gene data show CDR1 as SEHNR and CDR2 as FQNEAQ (reference sequence). Trimming left V 5 bases short and J 2 bases short, with 21 bases between. The full variable domain, with the rest looked up from reference TRBV7-9 and TRBJ2-5, is DTGVSQNPRHKITKRGQNVTFRCDPISEHNRLYWYRQTLGQGPEFLTYFQNEAQLEKSRLLSDRFSAERPKGSFSTLEIQRTEQGDSAMYLCASSPGTLAGRQETQYFGPGTRLLVL.

This clonotype was counted ten times or more. The genes are TRBV12-3 or TRBV12-4 and TRBJ1-2; a weak D match, TRBD1 (6 bases). The CDR3 runs to 15 residues. Trimming took off 1 base at V and 3 bases at J, with 12 bases between the two ends. The CDR3 nucleotides are TGTGCCAGCAGTTTAGTCGACAGGCCACACTATGGCTACACCTTC. The encoded protein is CASSLVDRPHYGYTF.

This clonotype has a handful of counts. The gene calls are TRBV5-4 and TRBJ2-2; TRBD2 matches 7 bases. V dropped 1 base and J dropped 3; count of bases not matched to a gene: 6. The CDR3 is made up of 16 amino acids. CDR1 and CDR2 (germline): SGHNT, YYREEE (reference sequence). CDR3 sequence (DNA): TGTGCCAGCAGCTTGATAGGGCTAGCGGACACCGGGGAGCTGTTTTTT. The encoded protein is CASSLIGLADTGELFF.

This clonotype was seen at least ten times. The genes are TRBV29-1 and TRBJ2-3; the match to TRBD2 covers 12 bases. Germline V lookup: CDR1 SQVTM, CDR2 ANQGSEA. Trimming at V came to 6 bases and at J to 7 bases, leaving 14 bases not matched to a gene. The CDR3 length is 16 residues. The chain's CDR3 is CSVAGTSGLGGYTQYF. CDR3 sequence (DNA): TGCAGCGTCGCTGGGACTAGCGGGCTTGGGGGGTATACGCAGTATTTT.

There are many counts of this clonotype. V is TRBV9 and J is TRBJ2-7; D uncertain. Per the germline V gene, CDR1 is SGDLS and CDR2 is YYNGEE. V shed 0 bases and J shed 8 bases, with 3 bases lying between them. The CDR3 covers 10 residues. The CDR3 protein is CASSVGQQYF. The CDR3 DNA follows: TGTGCCAGCAGCGTAGGGCAGCAGTACTTC.

This clonotype was observed many times. The genes are TRBV28 and TRBJ2-7, with D perhaps TRBD2 (5 bases). V dropped 3 bases and J dropped 1 base, with 19 bases sitting between them. CDR1 and CDR2 (germline): MDHEN, SYDVKM. There are 17 residues in the CDR3. The CDR3 DNA follows: TGTGCCAGCAGTTTCGCCCTCACTAGGAGGCCTTCCTACGAGCAGTACTTC. Translating it yields CASSFALTRRPSYEQYF.

This clonotype appeared many times. The chain recombines TRBV12-3 or TRBV12-4 with TRBJ1-1; possibly TRBD1 for D (6 bases). The CDR3 loop spans 15 amino acids. Trimming shortened V by 3 bases and J by 2 bases, and 13 bases separated the two germline ends. The CDR3 DNA sequence: TGTGCCAGCAGTTTCTCCGAGACAGGAAACACTGAAGCTTTCTTT. Protein product: CASSFSETGNTEAFF.

This clonotype was recorded at least ten times. The rearrangement links TRBV10-3 to TRBJ2-2; possibly TRBD1 for D (5 bases). The germline V gene has CDR1 ENHRY and CDR2 SYGVKD. V was trimmed by 3 bases and J by 4 bases, leaving 12 bases between them. This CDR3 region has 15 residues. The CDR3 sequence: CAISESRDGTGELFF. The CDR3, as DNA: TGTGCCATCAGTGAATCCAGGGATGGCACCGGGGAGCTGTTTTTT.

This clonotype was seen many times. The chain couples TRBV6-2 or TRBV6-3 to TRBJ2-3, with 11 nucleotides matching TRBD2. The V gene end was trimmed by 6 bases and the J gene end by 4 bases; junction bases not matched to a gene: 12. CDR1 is MNHEY, CDR2 SVGEGT, per germline. The CDR3 loop spans 17 amino acids. Here the CDR3 reads CASRNPRLAGSPDTQYF. Here the CDR3 DNA reads TGTGCCAGCAGAAACCCCCGACTAGCGGGATCCCCAGATACGCAGTATTTT.

This clonotype was seen repeatedly, ten times or more. Here the CDR3 reads CASSDSQVSGELFF. The CDR3 DNA reads as TGTGCCAGCAGTGACTCTCAAGTTTCCGGGGAGCTGTTTTTT. V and J are TRBV6-4 and TRBJ2-2; D gene ambiguous. Trimming removed 0 bases from V and 6 bases from J, with 8 bases in between. The CDR3 contains 14 residues. Germline V CDR1 and CDR2: MRHNA, SNTAGT.

This clonotype was found many times. The gene calls are TRBV10-3 and TRBJ2-7; TRBD2 matches at 9 bases. The V segment lost 4 bases and the J segment 5 bases; nucleotides outside the gene matches: 6. Germline V gene data show CDR1 as ENHRY and CDR2 as SYGVKD. The CDR3 has 14 residues. This CDR3 reads CAISASGLAHEQYF. DNA of the CDR3: TGTGCCATCAGTGCCTCAGGACTAGCGCACGAGCAGTACTTC.

The genes are TRBV3-1 and TRBJ2-3; the match to TRBD2 covers 9 bases. The CDR3 is made up of 18 amino acids. Germline CDR1 reads LGHDT; CDR2 reads YNNKEL (reference sequence). Trimming took 10 bases from V and 1 from J; bases not matched to a gene: 18. CDR3 amino acids: CAICLVITRGRGTDTQYF. The CDR3 DNA follows: TGTGCCATCTGTTTAGTCATTACCCGCGGGAGGGGCACAGATACGCAGTATTTT.

This clonotype showed up many times. V and J are TRBV20-1 and TRBJ2-3; the match to TRBD2 covers 11 bases. Germline values: CDR1 DFQATT, CDR2 SNEGSKA (reference sequence). J was trimmed by 5 bases and V by 0 bases; bases with no gene match: 1. This CDR3 region has 14 residues. Here the CDR3 reads CSARDTSGRDTQYF. The CDR3 nucleotides read TGCAGTGCTAGAGATACTAGCGGGAGAGATACGCAGTATTTT.

This clonotype is classed as medium-sized. The V call is TRBV7-9, the J call TRBJ1-6; weak D call: TRBD1 (5 bases). CDR1 and CDR2 from the germline V gene are SEHNR and FQNEAQ (reference sequence). This CDR3 has 13 amino acids. Trimming took 3 bases from V and 10 from J, leaving 10 bases between them. Written as DNA, the CDR3 is TGTGCCAGCAGCTTTCCCGGGGGATCACCCCTCCACTTT. Amino acids: CASSFPGGSPLHF. The variable domain in full, with the rest retrieved from reference TRBV7-9 and TRBJ1-6, is DTGVSQNPRHKITKRGQNVTFRCDPISEHNRLYWYRQTLGQGPEFLTYFQNEAQLEKSRLLSDRFSAERPKGSFSTLEIQRTEQGDSAMYLCASSFPGGSPLHFGNGTRLTVT.

This clonotype was seen ten or more times. J is TRBJ2-2 and V is TRBV12-3 or TRBV12-4; D unclear. The V gene lost 5 bases and the J gene lost 2 bases, with 9 bases spanning the gap. This CDR3 spans 14 amino acids. DNA of the CDR3: TGTGCCAGCAGTCCTTCTTTTAACACCGGGGAGCTGTTTTTT. It translates to CASSPSFNTGELFF.

This clonotype was detected ten times or more. V usage is TRBV30 and J usage is TRBJ2-1, with TRBD2 matching over 7 bases. The CDR3 contains 15 residues. The germline V gene encodes CDR1 GTSNPN and CDR2 SVGIG (reference sequence). V lost 3 bases, J lost 6 bases, and 11 bases stayed unmatched. The CDR3 bases are TGTGCCTGGAGCTGGGCGGGACTAAGGGGCAATGAGCAGTTCTTC. Protein sequence: CAWSWAGLRGNEQFF. Based on the CDR3 plus reference TRBV30 and TRBJ2-1, the full variable domain is SQTIHQWPATLVQPVGSPLSLECTVEGTSNPNLYWYRQAAGRGLQLLFYSVGIGQISSEVPQNLSASRPQDRQFILSSKKLLLSDSGFYLCAWSWAGLRGNEQFFGPGTRLTVL.

There are many counts of this clonotype. The J gene is TRBJ2-7, the V gene TRBV5-4; TRBD2 agrees at 9 bases. CDR3 length equals 15 residues. CDR1 SGHNT and CDR2 YYREEE come from the germline V gene (reference sequence). V lost 2 bases and J lost 2; bases outside the gene matches: 5. Here the CDR3 DNA reads TGTGCCAGCAGCTTACGTAGCGGGAGCACCTACGAGCAGTACTTC. It codes for CASSLRSGSTYEQYF.

By proportion, this clonotype is medium-sized. This chain uses TRBV6-5 with TRBJ2-7, with 9 bases identical to TRBD2. This CDR3 comprises 16 residues. V shed 6 bases and J 7 bases; nucleotides not matched to a gene: 16. Germline loops: CDR1 MNHEY, CDR2 SVGAGI. The DNA for the CDR3 is TGTGCCAGCAGACTACGGTTGATGGCGGGAGGGCCTGAGCAGTACTTC. The encoded protein is CASRLRLMAGGPEQYF.

V is TRBV12-3 or TRBV12-4 and J is TRBJ1-2; D may be TRBD1 (6 bases). The DNA end is a closer match to TRBJ2-1, so the J assignment may be wrong. The CDR3 sequence is 16 residues long. The CDR3 loop is CASSMTGEQGVNEQFF. CDR3 in DNA: TGTGCCAGCAGTATGACAGGTGAACAGGGAGTCAATGAGCAGTTCTTC.

Many counts were recorded for this clonotype. The chain is built from TRBV9 and TRBJ2-2, with 7 bases fitting TRBD1. This CDR3 contains 16 residues. Germline-derived CDR1 and CDR2 are SGDLS and YYNGEE. The junction had 11 bases not matched to a gene; V was cut back by 6 bases and J by 3 bases. Written as DNA, the CDR3 is TGTGCCAGCACCCCGGCCACAGGGGTTGACACCGGGGAGCTGTTTTTT. As protein: CASTPATGVDTGELFF.